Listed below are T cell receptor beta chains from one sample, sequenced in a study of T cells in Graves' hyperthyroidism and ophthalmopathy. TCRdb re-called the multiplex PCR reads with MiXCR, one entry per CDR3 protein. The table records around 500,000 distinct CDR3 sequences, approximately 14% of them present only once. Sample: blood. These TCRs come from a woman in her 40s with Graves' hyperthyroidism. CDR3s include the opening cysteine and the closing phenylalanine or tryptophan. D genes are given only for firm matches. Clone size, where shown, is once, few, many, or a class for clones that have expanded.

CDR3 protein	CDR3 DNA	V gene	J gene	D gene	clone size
CASSLQLAGPYEQYF	TGTGCCAGCAGCCTCCAACTAGCGGGACCCTACGAGCAGTACTTC	TRBV7-9	TRBJ2-7	TRBD2	few
CATRDGRVAGRNYEQYF	TGTGCCACTCGTGACGGGCGGGTAGCGGGGAGAAACTACGAGCAGTACTTC	TRBV6-1	TRBJ2-7	TRBD2	-
CSARVYRDEQFF	TGCAGTGCTAGAGTCTACAGGGATGAGCAGTTCTTC	TRBV20-1	TRBJ2-1	-	-
CAITMGGGPYNEQFF	TGTGCCATCACCATGGGCGGGGGGCCCTACAATGAGCAGTTCTTC	TRBV10-3	TRBJ2-1	TRBD2	many
CASTLRWGFPYNEQFF	TGTGCCAGCACCCTACGCTGGGGGTTTCCCTACAATGAGCAGTTCTTC	TRBV11-2	TRBJ2-1	-	many
CAWSLGGSSNQPQHF	TGTGCCTGGAGCCTAGGGGGGAGTAGCAATCAGCCCCAGCATTTT	TRBV30	TRBJ1-5	-	many
CASSQQGRDMNIQYF	TGTGCCAGCAGCCAGCAGGGTAGAGATATGAACATTCAGTACTTC	TRBV5-6	TRBJ2-4	-	few
CASGLTGELFF	TGTGCTAGTGGTTTGACCGGGGAGCTGTTTTTT	TRBV12-5	TRBJ2-2	-	few
CASSSSGLADQETQYF	TGTGCCAGCAGTTCCTCGGGACTAGCAGACCAAGAGACCCAGTACTTC	TRBV6-5	TRBJ2-5	TRBD2	many
CAWSVRANEAFF	TGTGCCTGGAGTGTACGGGCGAATGAAGCTTTCTTT	TRBV30	TRBJ1-1	-	many
CASSIQQGWGPYGYTF	TGTGCCAGCAGTATTCAACAGGGCTGGGGGCCCTATGGCTACACCTTC	TRBV6-1	TRBJ1-2	-	many
CASSFGGVQETQYF	TGCGCCAGCAGCTTTGGGGGGGTCCAAGAGACCCAGTACTTC	TRBV5-1	TRBJ2-5	TRBD2	many
CASSHGGRAYEQYF	TGTGCCAGCAGCCACGGCGGGAGGGCCTACGAGCAGTACTTC	TRBV14	TRBJ2-7	TRBD2	many
CASSPRGYTGGLFF	TGTGCCAGCAGCCCCAGGGGGTATACCGGGGGGCTGTTTTTT	TRBV7-9	TRBJ2-2	-	once
CASSASGQGAGANVLTF	TGTGCCAGCAGCGCATCAGGTCAGGGTGCAGGGGCCAACGTCCTGACTTTC	TRBV9	TRBJ2-6	-	-
CASRQRESDQETQYF	TGTGCCAGCAGACAGCGGGAGTCGGACCAAGAGACCCAGTACTTC	TRBV5-6	TRBJ2-5	TRBD2	many
CASSLQVFLGSGNTIYF	TGTGCCAGCAGCTTACAAGTTTTTTTGGGCTCTGGAAACACCATATATTTT	TRBV11-2	TRBJ1-3	-	-
CASSRGLAGVLTDTQYF	TGTGCCAGCAGTCGGGGACTAGCGGGAGTTCTCACAGATACGCAGTATTTT	TRBV6-2/TRBV6-3	TRBJ2-3	TRBD2	-
CASRGQENTGELFF	TGTGCCAGTAGAGGACAGGAGAACACCGGGGAGCTGTTTTTT	TRBV19	TRBJ2-2	TRBD1	few
CAGSLGVRSEQFF	TGTGCCGGCAGTTTAGGCGTTCGGAGTGAGCAGTTCTTC	TRBV6-1	TRBJ2-1	-	-
CASRRQGSYNEQFF	TGTGCCAGCAGGAGACAGGGCTCCTACAATGAGCAGTTCTTC	TRBV6-1	TRBJ2-1	TRBD1	-
CASTHSGQGYGYTF	TGTGCCAGCACCCACTCCGGACAGGGGTATGGCTACACCTTC	TRBV6-2/TRBV6-3	TRBJ1-2	TRBD1	-
CASSPFLGVNYGYTF	TGTGCCAGCAGCCCGTTTTTGGGGGTTAACTATGGCTACACCTTC	TRBV3-1	TRBJ1-2	-	few
CASSTGTGDDTQYF	TGCGCCAGCAGCACCGGGACAGGGGACGATACGCAGTATTTT	TRBV5-1	TRBJ2-3	TRBD1	-
CASTPSGGLEKLFF	TGTGCCAGCACCCCGTCGGGGGGCTTGGAAAAACTGTTTTTT	TRBV28	TRBJ1-4	-	many
CATSVNRGQGEQYF	TGTGCCACCAGCGTAAACAGGGGGCAGGGCGAGCAGTACTTC	TRBV15	TRBJ2-7	TRBD1	many
CSAPTGQGMNWDTQYF	TGCAGTGCTCCTACGGGACAGGGGATGAATTGGGATACGCAGTATTTT	TRBV20-1	TRBJ2-3	TRBD1	-
CASRPSGIKQFF	TGTGCCAGCCGTCCCTCCGGGATTAAGCAGTTCTTC	TRBV6-2/TRBV6-3	TRBJ2-1	-	-
CASSDRGSYEQFF	TGTGCCAGCAGCGATCGGGGCTCTTATGAGCAGTTCTTC	TRBV6-1	TRBJ2-1	-	many